Detailed here is one T cell receptor (beta chain). Its antigen is unknown. The PCR had 60 Vbeta and 13 Jbeta primers. This table comes from immunoSEQ multiplex PCR, and its TCRdb copy is limited to in-frame clones, with some not included. Of about 160,000 clones listed, 82% are singletons. With V trimmed by 4 bases and J by 4 bases, 9 bases remained unmatched. The CDR3 runs 16 residues. Germline V CDR1 and CDR2: SGHNT, YYREEE (reference sequence). This record comes from a study of cytomegalovirus exposure and HLA in healthy donors. Findings and limits, study-wide: Investigators reported over 150 TCR beta chains as tied to cytomegalovirus. A link between a missense DCLRE1C variant and TCR beta V- and J-gene trimming emerged from a later analysis.

V is TRBV5-4 and J is TRBJ1-1; 11 nucleotides agree with TRBD1. This TCR was sampled from a girl aged 5 to 17 in good health and CMV-seropositive. The specimen was PBMCs. This CDR3 reads CASSLTGGQGGTEAFF. The CDR3 region has the DNA TGTGCCAGCAGCCTTACCGGGGGACAGGGGGGCACTGAAGCTTTCTTT.